Below, 25 T cell receptor beta chains from the same sample are listed, as sequenced in a study of cytomegalovirus exposure and HLA in healthy donors. Both 60 Vbeta primers and 13 Jbeta primers went into the PCR. Clones were read by immunoSEQ multiplex PCR, and TCRdb kept only the in-frame ones, dropping some. The table lists approximately 210,000 clones, 70% to 80% of them singletons. Material for sequencing was PBMCs. The receptors come from a male donor in good health and CMV-seropositive.

This chain connects TRBV18 to TRBJ1-5, with 8 bases matching TRBD1. This CDR3 contains 15 residues. V lost 6 bases and J lost 3; bases outside the gene matches: 7. Per the germline V gene, CDR1 is KGHSH and CDR2 is LQKENI. For the CDR3, the DNA is TGTGCCAGCTCGCGGACAGGGAGCTTCAATCAGCCCCAGCATTTT. This gives the protein CASSRTGSFNQPQHF.

This sequence joins TRBV9 and TRBJ1-2; TRBD1 agrees at 7 bases. Germline CDR1 and CDR2: SGDLS and YYNGEE. Trimming at V came to 7 bases and at J to 2 bases, leaving 14 bases not matched to a gene. This CDR3 contains 16 residues. CDR3 protein: CASVYPVSTGNYGYTF. The CDR3 DNA is TGTGCCAGCGTTTACCCGGTTTCGACAGGGAACTATGGCTACACCTTC.

The V and J genes are TRBV7-2 and TRBJ2-3; 9 nucleotides line up with TRBD2. Germline V gene data show CDR1 as SGHTA and CDR2 as FQGNSA. The length of the CDR3 is 17 residues. V gave up 2 bases and J gave up 2 bases; unmatched junction bases: 8. In DNA form, the CDR3 reads TGTGCCAGCAGCTTACCCCAACTAGCGGGCAACACAGATACGCAGTATTTT. As protein: CASSLPQLAGNTDTQYF.

The V gene is TRBV5-1, the J gene TRBJ2-7; 8 positions match TRBD1. The germline CDR1 and CDR2 sequences are SGHRS and YFSETQ. CDR3 length: 15 residues. Trimming removed 0 bases from V and 4 bases from J; junction bases left unmatched: 6. This CDR3 is CASSLDQGAVYEQYF. The DNA of the CDR3 is TGCGCCAGCAGCTTGGACCAGGGGGCAGTGTACGAGCAGTACTTC.

V usage is TRBV14 and J usage is TRBJ2-5, with no clear D. V shed 2 bases and J shed 0 bases, with 7 bases lying between them. The CDR3 is 14 residues long. Germline CDR1 reads SGHDN; CDR2 reads FVKESK. DNA of the CDR3: TGTGCCAGCAGCCAACTCGAGTACCAAGAGACCCAGTACTTC. Amino acid sequence: CASSQLEYQETQYF.

The J gene is TRBJ2-5, the V gene TRBV19, with D tentatively TRBD2 (6 bases). Germline lookup yields CDR1 LNHDA and CDR2 SQIVND (reference sequence). The CDR3 runs to 14 residues. V gave up 4 bases and J gave up 11 bases, with 20 bases separating them. This CDR3 reads CASSTQGSPGEQYF. CDR3 bases: TGTGCCAGTAGTACGCAGGGATCGCCGGGGGAGCAGTACTTC. The variable domain in full, completed from reference TRBV19 and TRBJ2-5, reads DGGITQSPKYLFRKEGQNVTLSCEQNLNHDAMYWYRQDPGQGLRLIYYSQIVNDFQKGDIAEGYSVSREKKESFPLTVTSAQKNPTAFYLCASSTQGSPGEQYFGPGTRLLVL.

The rearrangement links TRBV15 to TRBJ2-5; D perhaps matches TRBD1 (5 bases). V lost 4 bases, J lost 4 bases, and 7 bases lay in between. The CDR3 is 12 amino acids. Looked up from germline, CDR1 is LNHNV and CDR2 is YYDKDF (reference sequence). CDR3 bases: TGTGCCACCAGCACAGGGTTAGAGACCCAGTACTTC. Translation: CATSTGLETQYF.

This rearrangement joins TRBV7-2 to TRBJ1-1; D remains ambiguous. Germline values: CDR1 SGHTA, CDR2 FQGNSA. V lost 3 bases to trimming and J lost 3 bases, with 11 bases between them. The CDR3 runs 14 residues. This CDR3 reads CASSFRGGYTEAFF. The CDR3 DNA reads as TGTGCCAGCAGCTTCCGGGGAGGGTACACTGAAGCTTTCTTT. Variable domain in full (rest from reference TRBV7-2 and TRBJ1-1): GAGVSQSPSNKVTEKGKDVELRCDPISGHTALYWYRQSLGQGLEFLIYFQGNSAPDKSGLPSDRFSAERTGGSVSTLTIQRTQQEDSAVYLCASSFRGGYTEAFFGQGTRLTVV.

The rearrangement uses TRBV19 and TRBJ2-6; D may be TRBD1 (5 bases). Trimming removed 7 bases from V and 2 bases from J, with 9 bases in between. The CDR3 totals 14 residues. The germline V gene has CDR1 LNHDA and CDR2 SQIVND (reference sequence). Here the CDR3 reads CASNPGPGANVLTF. The CDR3 nucleotides are TGTGCCAGTAACCCAGGGCCTGGGGCCAACGTCCTGACTTTC. The full variable domain, its missing parts supplied by reference TRBV19 and TRBJ2-6, is DGGITQSPKYLFRKEGQNVTLSCEQNLNHDAMYWYRQDPGQGLRLIYYSQIVNDFQKGDIAEGYSVSREKKESFPLTVTSAQKNPTAFYLCASNPGPGANVLTFGAGSRLTVL.

The chain carries TRBV7-8 and TRBJ1-4; D not resolved. CDR1 is SGHVS, CDR2 FQNEAQ, per germline. This CDR3 region has 19 residues. V dropped 1 base and J dropped 0 bases, with 18 bases sitting between them. CDR3 in DNA: TGTGCCAGCAGCTTAGTAGGCAGCCTGCACTATTCAACTAATGAAAAACTGTTTTTT. Translated: CASSLVGSLHYSTNEKLFF.

The chain recombines TRBV11-1 with TRBJ2-3; 13 nucleotides line up with TRBD2. The CDR3 contains 13 residues. V dropped 7 bases and J dropped 8; count of bases not matched to a gene: 3. The germline V gene has CDR1 SGHAT and CDR2 FQDESV (reference sequence). The CDR3 DNA reads TGTGCCAGCACACTAGCGGGGGGGCTTACGCAGTATTTT. As protein: CASTLAGGLTQYF.

The chain carries TRBV21-1 and TRBJ2-1; the table's D call TRBD2 went unverified against the DNA. TRBV21-1 constitutes a pseudogene. The CDR3 has 16 amino acids. The DNA for the CDR3 is TGTGCCAGCAGCAAAGGGGGGGGAAGCTCCTACAATGAGCAGTTCTTC. This gives the protein CASSKGGGSSYNEQFF.

This chain uses TRBV7-2 with TRBJ2-1, with D possibly being TRBD1 (6 bases). The CDR3 is 14 residues long. The V end lost 1 base, the J end lost 4 bases, and 8 bases lay between the germline ends. CDR1 is SGHTA and CDR2 is FQGNSA in the germline V gene. In nucleotides, the CDR3 is TGTGCCAGCAGCTTAGGAGGGGGATACAATGAGCAGTTCTTC. Translated: CASSLGGGYNEQFF. The full variable domain, in which reference TRBV7-2 and TRBJ2-1 provide the parts outside the CDR3, is GAGVSQSPSNKVTEKGKDVELRCDPISGHTALYWYRQSLGQGLEFLIYFQGNSAPDKSGLPSDRFSAERTGGSVSTLTIQRTQQEDSAVYLCASSLGGGYNEQFFGPGTRLTVL.

The CDR3 sequence: CASRKGASGANVLTF. The CDR3 DNA reads as TGTGCCAGCAGGAAGGGGGCCTCTGGGGCCAACGTCCTGACTTTC. The V call is TRBV28, the J call TRBJ2-6; TRBD1 agrees at 7 bases. Germline loops: CDR1 MDHEN, CDR2 SYDVKM. The CDR3 length is 15 residues. The junction had 2 bases not matched to a gene; V was cut back by 6 bases and J by 0 bases.

This chain uses TRBV6-5 with TRBJ2-3, with unresolved D. CDR1 is MNHEY and CDR2 is SVGAGI in the germline V gene. The V end lost 6 bases, the J end lost 8 bases, and 18 bases lay between the germline ends. The CDR3 totals 14 residues. CDR3 sequence (DNA): TGTGCCAGCAGCGGCCCGAGATTTACGGGTACGCAGTATTTT. Translation gives CASSGPRFTGTQYF.

The CDR3 DNA reads TGTGCCAGCAGCTTAATCCCCGCGGGGCAGGGGGGGAACACTGAAGCTTTCTTT. Its translation is CASSLIPAGQGGNTEAFF. The rearrangement links TRBV7-3 to TRBJ1-1, with 7 bases identical to TRBD1. V shed 1 base, J shed 1 base, and the junction held 12 bases outside the gene matches. This CDR3 comprises 18 residues. Germline loops: CDR1 SGHTA, CDR2 FQGTGA.

The rearrangement joins TRBV4-3 to TRBJ2-7; TRBD1 matches at 8 bases. Germline CDR1 and CDR2: LGHNA and YSLEER. There are 16 residues in the CDR3. The ends lost 0 bases at V and 2 bases at J; junction bases unmatched: 6. Here the CDR3 reads CASSQDSQGATYEQYF. The DNA of the CDR3 is TGCGCCAGCAGCCAAGATTCGCAGGGGGCCACCTACGAGCAGTACTTC.

The V and J genes are TRBV5-5 and TRBJ2-5; a weak D match, TRBD1 (5 bases). This CDR3 spans 15 amino acids. Trimming took off 0 bases at V and 4 bases at J, with 13 bases between the two ends. Looked up from germline, CDR1 is SGHKS and CDR2 is YYEKEE (reference sequence). CDR3 nucleotide sequence: TGTGCCAGCAGCTTGGAAGGGGCCCCGGCAGAGACCCAGTACTTC. It specifies CASSLEGAPAETQYF.

The V gene is TRBV6-4, the J gene TRBJ2-1; 9 bases match TRBD2. V shed 3 bases, J shed 0 bases, and the junction held 6 bases outside the gene matches. The CDR3 covers 17 residues. CDR1 MRHNA and CDR2 SNTAGT come from the germline V gene. CDR3 in amino acids: CASSEGASGASYNEQFF. The CDR3 coding sequence is TGTGCCAGCAGTGAAGGGGCTAGCGGGGCCTCCTACAATGAGCAGTTCTTC.

The J gene is TRBJ2-1, the V gene TRBV7-2, with a possible D match to TRBD2 (6 bases). CDR1 and CDR2 (germline): SGHTA, FQGNSA. Trimming removed 1 base from V and 15 bases from J, with 13 bases in between. CDR3 length: 12 amino acids. CDR3 sequence (DNA): TGTGCCAGCAGCTTAGAAGGGACTCGTCGGTTCTTC. This gives the protein CASSLEGTRRFF.

The chain recombines TRBV13 with TRBJ2-5; 8 bases map to TRBD2. The CDR3 has 17 residues. Losses at the gene ends were 2 bases for V and 5 bases for J; bases not matched to a gene: 13. Germline V lookup: CDR1 PRHDT, CDR2 FYEKMQ (reference sequence). The CDR3 bases are TGTGCCAGCAGCTTAAGCCTCCCCCGGGGGGGCCAGGAGACCCAGTACTTC. Protein: CASSLSLPRGGQETQYF.

The chain employs TRBV15 and TRBJ2-5; TRBD1 matches at 8 bases. The DNA matches TRBJ2-7 better at its end, which makes the J call doubtful. The CDR3 runs to 13 residues. Germline values: CDR1 LNHNV, CDR2 YYDKDF (reference sequence). CDR3 bases: TGTGCCACCAGCCCTCGGACAGGGAGCGAGCAGTACTTC. Amino acids: CATSPRTGSEQYF.

This chain connects TRBV11-1 to TRBJ2-7, with D unclear. This CDR3 is 14 amino acids long. Germline values: CDR1 SGHAT, CDR2 FQDESV (reference sequence). The ends were cut back, 1 base at V and 2 bases at J, with 9 bases in the middle. The CDR3 DNA sequence: TGTGCCAGCAGCTTAGAAGCGACCGCCTACGAGCAGTACTTC. Translation gives CASSLEATAYEQYF.

There are a few counts of this clone. The V and J genes are TRBV5-5 and TRBJ2-5; a weak D match, TRBD1 (6 bases). Germline values: CDR1 SGHKS, CDR2 YYEKEE (reference sequence). CDR3 size: 20 residues. The V and J ends lost 4 bases and 2 bases respectively, with 30 bases between them. The DNA of the CDR3 is TGTGCCAGCAGCCTCAGACCTGCGTTAGGACCCCGGGACACACAAGAGACCCAGTACTTC. Its translation is CASSLRPALGPRDTQETQYF.

The V call is TRBV15, the J call TRBJ2-7; 7 nucleotides line up with TRBD1. Germline V CDR1 and CDR2: LNHNV, YYDKDF (reference sequence). The CDR3 loop spans 15 amino acids. V shed 1 base, J shed 4 bases, and the junction held 7 bases outside the gene matches. As DNA, the CDR3 is TGTGCCACCAGCAGAGCAGGGACAGAGAGATACGAGCAGTACTTC. This sequence encodes CATSRAGTERYEQYF.